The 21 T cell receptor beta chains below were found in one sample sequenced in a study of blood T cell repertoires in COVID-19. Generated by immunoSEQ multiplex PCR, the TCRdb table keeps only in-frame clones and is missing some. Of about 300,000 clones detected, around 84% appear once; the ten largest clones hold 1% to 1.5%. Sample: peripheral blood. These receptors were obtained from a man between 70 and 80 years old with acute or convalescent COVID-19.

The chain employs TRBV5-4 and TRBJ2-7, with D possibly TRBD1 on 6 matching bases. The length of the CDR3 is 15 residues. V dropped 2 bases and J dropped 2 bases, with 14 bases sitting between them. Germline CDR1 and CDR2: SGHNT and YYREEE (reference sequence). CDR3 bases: TGTGCCAGCAGCTTTGGGGGCAGAAAGCCCTACGAGCAGTACTTC. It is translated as CASSFGGRKPYEQYF.

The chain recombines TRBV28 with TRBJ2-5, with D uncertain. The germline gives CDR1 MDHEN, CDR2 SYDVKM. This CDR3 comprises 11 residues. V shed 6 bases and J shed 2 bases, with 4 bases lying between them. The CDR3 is CASRSQETQYF. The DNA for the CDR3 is TGTGCCAGCAGATCACAAGAGACCCAGTACTTC.

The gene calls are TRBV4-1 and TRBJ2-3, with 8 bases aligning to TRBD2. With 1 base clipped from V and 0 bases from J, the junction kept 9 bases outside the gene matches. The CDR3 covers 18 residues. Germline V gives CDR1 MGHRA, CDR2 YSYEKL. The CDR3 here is CASSQGEWVAGSTDTQYF. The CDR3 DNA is TGCGCCAGCAGCCAAGGGGAGTGGGTAGCGGGAAGCACAGATACGCAGTATTTT.

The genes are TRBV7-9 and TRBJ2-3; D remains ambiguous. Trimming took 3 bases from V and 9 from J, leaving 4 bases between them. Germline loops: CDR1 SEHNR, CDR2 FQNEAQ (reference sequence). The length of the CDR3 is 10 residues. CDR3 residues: CASSFRTQYF. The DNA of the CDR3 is TGTGCCAGCAGCTTCAGGACGCAGTATTTT.

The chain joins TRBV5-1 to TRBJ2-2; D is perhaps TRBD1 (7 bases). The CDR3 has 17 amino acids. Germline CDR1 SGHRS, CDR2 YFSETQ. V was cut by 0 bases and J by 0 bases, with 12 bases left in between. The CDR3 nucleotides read TGCGCCAGCAGCTTGGCCGCAGGGGGGCCGAACACCGGGGAGCTGTTTTTT. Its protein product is CASSLAAGGPNTGELFF.

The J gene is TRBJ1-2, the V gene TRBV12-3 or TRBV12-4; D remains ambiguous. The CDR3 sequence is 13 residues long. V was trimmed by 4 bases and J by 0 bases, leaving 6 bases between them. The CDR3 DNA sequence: TGTGCCAGCAGTTCCACAACTAACTATGGCTACACCTTC. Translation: CASSSTTNYGYTF.

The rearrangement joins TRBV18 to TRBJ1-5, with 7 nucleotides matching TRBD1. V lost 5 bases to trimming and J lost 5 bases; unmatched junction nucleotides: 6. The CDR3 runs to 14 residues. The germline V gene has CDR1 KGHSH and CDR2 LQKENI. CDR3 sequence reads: CASSSRQGDQPQHF. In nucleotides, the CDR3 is TGTGCCAGCTCATCCCGACAGGGTGATCAGCCCCAGCATTTT.

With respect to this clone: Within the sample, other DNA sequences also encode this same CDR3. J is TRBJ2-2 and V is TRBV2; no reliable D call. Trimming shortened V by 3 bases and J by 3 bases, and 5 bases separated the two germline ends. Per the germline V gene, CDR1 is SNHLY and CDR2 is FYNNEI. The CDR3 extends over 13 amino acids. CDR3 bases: TGTGCCAGCAGTGACCAGTACACCGGGGAGCTGTTTTTT. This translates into CASSDQYTGELFF.

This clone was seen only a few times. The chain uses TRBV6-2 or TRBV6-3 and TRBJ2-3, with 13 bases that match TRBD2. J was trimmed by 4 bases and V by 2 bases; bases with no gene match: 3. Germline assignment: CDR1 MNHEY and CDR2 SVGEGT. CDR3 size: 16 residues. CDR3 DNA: TGTGCCAGCAGTTACGGGACTAGCGGGAAGGCAGATACGCAGTATTTT. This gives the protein CASSYGTSGKADTQYF.

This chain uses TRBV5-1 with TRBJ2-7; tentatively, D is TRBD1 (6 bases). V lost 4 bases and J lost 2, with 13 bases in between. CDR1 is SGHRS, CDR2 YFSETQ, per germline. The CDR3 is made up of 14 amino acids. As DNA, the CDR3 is TGCGCCAGCAGCCGACCGGACAGCACCTACGAGCAGTACTTC. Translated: CASSRPDSTYEQYF.

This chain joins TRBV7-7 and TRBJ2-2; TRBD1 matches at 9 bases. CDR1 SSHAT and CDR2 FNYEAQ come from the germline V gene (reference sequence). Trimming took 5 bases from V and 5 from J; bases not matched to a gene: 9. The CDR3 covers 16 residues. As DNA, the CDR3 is TGTGCCAGCAGCCTCCGTCCCGGGACAGGGACCGGGGAGCTGTTTTTT. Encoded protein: CASSLRPGTGTGELFF. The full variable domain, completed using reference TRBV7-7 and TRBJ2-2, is GAGVSQSPRYKVTKRGQDVTLRCDPISSHATLYWYQQALGQGPEFLTYFNYEAQPDKSGLPSDRFSAERPEGSISTLTIQRTEQRDSAMYRCASSLRPGTGTGELFFGEGSRLTVL.

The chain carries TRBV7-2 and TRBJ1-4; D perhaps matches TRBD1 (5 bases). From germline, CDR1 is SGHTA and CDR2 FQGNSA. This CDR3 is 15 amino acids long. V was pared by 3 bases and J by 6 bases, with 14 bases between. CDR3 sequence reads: CASSFLGGEYEKLFF. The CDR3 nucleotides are TGTGCCAGCAGCTTTCTGGGGGGAGAATATGAAAAACTGTTTTTT.

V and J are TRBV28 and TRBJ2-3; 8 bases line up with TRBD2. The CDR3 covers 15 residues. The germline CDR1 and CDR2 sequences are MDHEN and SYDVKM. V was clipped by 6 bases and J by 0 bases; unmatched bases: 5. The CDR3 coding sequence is TGTGCCAGCAGAGAAAGCGGGGGAAGCACAGATACGCAGTATTTT. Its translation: CASRESGGSTDTQYF.

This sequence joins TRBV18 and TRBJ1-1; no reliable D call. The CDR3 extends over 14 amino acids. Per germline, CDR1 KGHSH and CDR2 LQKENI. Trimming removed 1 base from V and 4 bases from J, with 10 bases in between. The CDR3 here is CASSPQRDGTEAFF. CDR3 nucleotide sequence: TGTGCCAGCTCACCACAGAGGGATGGCACTGAAGCTTTCTTT.

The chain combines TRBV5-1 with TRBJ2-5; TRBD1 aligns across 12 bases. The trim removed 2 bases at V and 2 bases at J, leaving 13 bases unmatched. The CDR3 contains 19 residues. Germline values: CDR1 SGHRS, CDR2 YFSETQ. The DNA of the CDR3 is TGCGCCAGCAGCTTCCCCGGGACAGGGGGCTTAAAAGCTCAAGAGACCCAGTACTTC. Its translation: CASSFPGTGGLKAQETQYF.

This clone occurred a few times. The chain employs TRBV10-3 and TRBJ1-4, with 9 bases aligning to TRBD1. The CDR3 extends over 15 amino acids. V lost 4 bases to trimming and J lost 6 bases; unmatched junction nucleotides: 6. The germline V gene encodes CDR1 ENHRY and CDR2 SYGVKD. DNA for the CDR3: TGTGCCATCAGTGCTTCTGACAGGGGGGATGAAAAACTGTTTTTT. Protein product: CAISASDRGDEKLFF.

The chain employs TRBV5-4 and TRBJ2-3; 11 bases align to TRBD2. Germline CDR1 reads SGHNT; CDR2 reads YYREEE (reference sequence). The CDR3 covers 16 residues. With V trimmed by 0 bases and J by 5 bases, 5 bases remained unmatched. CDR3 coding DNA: TGTGCCAGCAGCTTGGACACTAGCGGGGGAATAGATACGCAGTATTTT. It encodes CASSLDTSGGIDTQYF.

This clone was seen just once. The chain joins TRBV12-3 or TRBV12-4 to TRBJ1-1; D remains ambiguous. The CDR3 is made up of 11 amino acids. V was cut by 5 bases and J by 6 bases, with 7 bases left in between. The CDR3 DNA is TGTGCCAGCAGTCCCATTTCTGAAGCTTTCTTT. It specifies CASSPISEAFF.

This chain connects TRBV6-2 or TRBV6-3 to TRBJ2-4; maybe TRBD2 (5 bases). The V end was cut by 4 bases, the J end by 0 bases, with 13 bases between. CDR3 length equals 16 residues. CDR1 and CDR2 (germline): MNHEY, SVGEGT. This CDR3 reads CASSSGGALAKNIQYF. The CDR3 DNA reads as TGTGCCAGCAGTTCCGGAGGAGCCCTAGCCAAAAACATTCAGTACTTC.

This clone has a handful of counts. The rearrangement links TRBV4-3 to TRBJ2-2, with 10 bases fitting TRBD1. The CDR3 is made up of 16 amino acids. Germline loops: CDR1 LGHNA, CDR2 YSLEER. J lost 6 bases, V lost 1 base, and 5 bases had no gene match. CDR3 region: CASSQVPGQGPGELFF. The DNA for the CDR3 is TGCGCCAGCAGCCAAGTCCCGGGACAGGGGCCCGGGGAGCTGTTTTTT.

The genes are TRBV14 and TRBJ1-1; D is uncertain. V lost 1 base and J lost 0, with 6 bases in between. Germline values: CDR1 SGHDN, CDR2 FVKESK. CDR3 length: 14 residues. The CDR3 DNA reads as TGTGCCAGCAGCCAAGTCACGGTGAACACTGAAGCTTTCTTT. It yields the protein CASSQVTVNTEAFF.